This T cell receptor (beta chain) was identified during a study of CD8 T cells in ankylosing spondylitis. J was trimmed by 1 base and V by 7 bases; bases with no gene match: 9. There are 15 residues in the CDR3. The germline V gene has CDR1 SQVTM and CDR2 ANQGSEA. Quantitative 5'-RACE with molecular barcodes was used to make the TCR beta libraries. TCRdb reanalysed the 5' RACE reads using MiXCR and keeps one entry per CDR3 protein. The sample records approximately 220,000 distinct CDR3 sequences, around 20% being singletons. There are many counts of this clonotype. Its matching antigen is unknown. The study, taken as a whole, reports: Relatively rare in peripheral blood, disease-linked clones were also CD8+. Ankylosing spondylitis blood appeared to carry a characteristic TCR beta motif of roughly eight highly homologous variants.

The source is a male donor with ankylosing spondylitis. This sequence joins TRBV29-1 and TRBJ2-5; TRBD2 agrees at 10 bases. The sample comprised blood, either unsorted or a sorted T cell fraction (not recorded which). The CDR3 loop reads CSANLAGVIQETQYF. Here the CDR3 DNA reads TGCAGCGCGAATCTAGCGGGGGTTATCCAAGAGACCCAGTACTTC.